A single sample is the source of the 22 T cell receptor beta chains below, sequenced in a study of T cells in Graves' hyperthyroidism and ophthalmopathy. The CDR3 regions of TCR beta were amplified from RNA transcripts. The TCR CDR3 was amplified in a first-round RT-PCR using the HTBI primer set. TCRdb independently ran MiXCR on the multiplex PCR reads; one entry per CDR3 protein. Of under 800,000 distinct CDR3 sequences in the sample, 14% are singletons; the top ten hold 10%. Sequencing used blood. The receptor set was obtained from a woman aged 18-30 years with Graves' hyperthyroidism.

The rearrangement links TRBV3-1 to TRBJ1-4; D gene ambiguous. The germline gives CDR1 LGHDT, CDR2 YNNKEL (reference sequence). V dropped 4 bases and J dropped 6 bases, with 15 bases sitting between them. The CDR3 loop spans 15 amino acids. CDR3 amino acids: CASSPSQIPDEKLFF. CDR3 sequence (DNA): TGTGCCAGCAGCCCCTCACAGATTCCGGATGAAAAACTGTTTTTT.

This clonotype was seen only a few times. This sequence joins TRBV20-1 and TRBJ2-1; TRBD1 might be the D (5 bases). The CDR3 consists of 14 residues. V lost 2 bases and J 5 bases, leaving 13 bases between the germline ends. Germline assignment: CDR1 DFQATT and CDR2 SNEGSKA (reference sequence). The CDR3 sequence is CSARPQPGNNEQFF. The CDR3 bases are TGCAGTGCTAGACCCCAACCAGGGAACAATGAGCAGTTCTTC.

This clonotype was counted ten times or more. The chain employs TRBV28 and TRBJ2-7, with TRBD2 matching over 7 bases. Losses at the gene ends were 4 bases for V and 2 bases for J; bases not matched to a gene: 5. Germline V gene sequence: CDR1 MDHEN, CDR2 SYDVKM. The CDR3 runs 14 residues. The CDR3 nucleotides are TGTGCCAGCAGTTCCCCCGGACTAGCCTACGAGCAGTACTTC. It translates to CASSSPGLAYEQYF.

This clonotype was counted ten times or more. The chain's CDR3 is CASSRTGTGIYEQYF. The CDR3 DNA sequence: TGTGCCAGCAGTAGAACCGGGACAGGGATCTACGAGCAGTACTTC. This chain connects TRBV27 to TRBJ2-7, with 9 bases lining up with TRBD1. J lost 3 bases, V lost 5 bases, and 8 bases had no gene match. This CDR3 has 15 residues. Looked up from germline, CDR1 is MNHEY and CDR2 is SMNVEV (reference sequence).

J is TRBJ2-7 and V is TRBV7-9; 9 positions match TRBD2. Trimming removed 3 bases from V and 5 bases from J; junction bases left unmatched: 11. CDR1 is SEHNR and CDR2 is FQNEAQ in the germline V gene (reference sequence). CDR3 length: 16 residues. The CDR3 DNA follows: TGTGCCAGCAGCTTTTCCGCGGGAGGGCGTAGGAACGAGCAGTACTTC. Its translation: CASSFSAGGRRNEQYF.

The genes are TRBV18 and TRBJ2-6; 10 bases fit TRBD1. CDR1 is KGHSH and CDR2 is LQKENI in the germline V gene. The CDR3 totals 17 residues. V shed 6 bases and J 0 bases; nucleotides not matched to a gene: 5. The CDR3 region is CASSWDRGGSGANVLTF. The CDR3 coding sequence is TGTGCCAGCTCGTGGGACAGGGGTGGCTCTGGGGCCAACGTCCTGACTTTC.

This clonotype was counted between two and nine times. This chain uses TRBV28 with TRBJ2-6, with D possibly being TRBD1 (5 bases). From germline, CDR1 is MDHEN and CDR2 SYDVKM. This CDR3 has 15 residues. V lost 6 bases and J 2 bases, leaving 11 bases between the germline ends. The CDR3 sequence is CASRSQGPGANVLTF. The CDR3 coding sequence is TGTGCCAGCAGATCTCAGGGTCCTGGGGCCAACGTCCTGACTTTC.

At least ten counts were recorded for this clonotype. The chain employs TRBV11-2 and TRBJ2-7, with 10 nucleotides matching TRBD2. The length of the CDR3 is 16 residues. Germline CDR1 and CDR2: SGHAT and FQNNGV. Trimming took 4 bases from V and 4 from J; bases not matched to a gene: 10. CDR3: CASSSVRTSGPYEQYF. CDR3 bases: TGTGCCAGCAGCTCGGTCAGGACTAGCGGTCCTTACGAGCAGTACTTC.

Written as DNA, the CDR3 is TGCGCCAGCAGCCAAGAAATGGACAGCGAGGTTAATGGAGAGACCCAGTACTTC. This gives the protein CASSQEMDSEVNGETQYF. This sequence joins TRBV4-1 and TRBJ2-5; a weak D match, TRBD1 (6 bases). The CDR3 length is 18 residues. Germline V lookup: CDR1 MGHRA, CDR2 YSYEKL. The V and J ends lost 0 bases and 4 bases respectively, with 21 bases between them.

This clonotype was counted many times. Lacking the conserved final phenylalanine or tryptophan, this CDR3 likely reflects a read error. This CDR3 reads CASSQTGVTNTEAFL. CDR3 sequence (DNA): TGTGCCAGCAGCCAGACAGGAGTTACAAACACTGAAGCTTTCCTT. The V and J genes are TRBV3-1 and TRBJ1-1, with D tentatively TRBD1 (6 bases). Germline V gives CDR1 LGHDT, CDR2 YNNKEL (reference sequence). V lost 3 bases and J lost 2, with 13 bases in between. This CDR3 is built from 15 residues.

The chain carries TRBV19 and TRBJ1-1; no reliable D call. Germline V lookup: CDR1 LNHDA, CDR2 SQIVND (reference sequence). CDR3 length equals 14 residues. V was trimmed by 5 bases and J by 4 bases, leaving 14 bases between them. This CDR3 reads CASSSPDPVTEAFF. The DNA of the CDR3 is TGTGCCAGTAGTTCGCCGGACCCCGTCACTGAAGCTTTCTTT.

The V call is TRBV13, the J call TRBJ2-4; tentative D call: TRBD2 (6 bases). Germline lookup yields CDR1 PRHDT and CDR2 FYEKMQ (reference sequence). The V end was cut by 4 bases, the J end by 4 bases, with 11 bases between. The CDR3 runs 14 residues. The CDR3 coding sequence is TGTGCCAGCAGCTCCCTGGGAGGAAAAAACATTCAGTACTTC. Its translation: CASSSLGGKNIQYF.

In this sample, this clonotype turned up many times. The chain combines TRBV12-3 or TRBV12-4 with TRBJ2-7; 7 bases line up with TRBD2. V shed 6 bases and J 2 bases; nucleotides not matched to a gene: 13. The CDR3 consists of 16 residues. The CDR3 nucleotides read TGTGCCAGCAGCCCCGTAGTGGCTAGCGGCCCCTACGAGCAGTACTTC. Amino acid sequence: CASSPVVASGPYEQYF.

This clonotype showed up many times. This chain joins TRBV18 and TRBJ2-3; TRBD2 might be the D (5 bases). CDR3 length: 14 amino acids. Trimming shortened V by 6 bases and J by 5 bases, and 15 bases separated the two germline ends. Germline V gene lookup returns CDR1 KGHSH and CDR2 LQKENI. CDR3 loop: CASSFSGSGDTQYF. The CDR3 region has the DNA TGTGCCAGCTCTTTCAGCGGAAGTGGAGATACGCAGTATTTT.

The chain uses TRBV2 and TRBJ2-6; unclear D gene. Germline lookup yields CDR1 SNHLY and CDR2 FYNNEI. Trimming left V 8 bases short and J 8 bases short, with 19 bases between. This CDR3 spans 15 amino acids. CDR3 amino acids: CASAMTLLATNVLTF. CDR3 nucleotides: TGTGCCAGCGCTATGACCCTTCTCGCAACCAACGTCCTGACTTTC.

This clonotype was recorded many times. The V call is TRBV28, the J call TRBJ2-7, with TRBD2 matching 7 bases. Germline CDR1 is MDHEN and CDR2 is SYDVKM. There are 13 residues in the CDR3. V dropped 7 bases and J dropped 5; count of bases not matched to a gene: 8. CDR3: CASNGGSKDEQYF. Written as DNA, the CDR3 is TGTGCCAGCAACGGCGGGAGTAAGGACGAGCAGTACTTC.

The table lists this clonotype with a few counts. This chain uses TRBV2 with TRBJ1-6; the D is unclear. Germline CDR1 and CDR2: SNHLY and FYNNEI. CDR3 length: 15 residues. Trimming cost V 7 bases and J 0 bases, with 10 bases left between them. CDR3 protein: CASKTDGSYNSPLHF. The CDR3 region has the DNA TGTGCCAGCAAAACGGACGGCTCCTATAATTCACCCCTCCACTTT.

This clonotype came up many times. The chain employs TRBV18 and TRBJ1-2, with D unclear. V was clipped by 2 bases and J by 1 base, with 17 bases between them. The CDR3 is 17 residues long. The germline gives CDR1 KGHSH, CDR2 LQKENI. The CDR3 loop reads CASSPREETAGNYGYTF. The CDR3 nucleotides are TGTGCCAGCTCACCAAGGGAGGAAACAGCTGGTAACTATGGCTACACCTTC.

A remark on this clonotype: Being one base from a much bigger clone, this may be a read error. The V call is TRBV29-1, the J call TRBJ2-1; 9 bases align to TRBD2. CDR3 size: 13 residues. Trimming cost V 7 bases and J 13 bases; bases outside gene matches: 14. From germline, CDR1 is SQVTM and CDR2 ANQGSEA. The CDR3 DNA follows: TGCAGCGCCGTAGCGGGAGCGCGAGAGACCCAGTTCTTC. It codes for CSAVAGARETQFF.

This clonotype has more than one count but fewer than ten. The chain combines TRBV7-9 with TRBJ2-2, with D possibly being TRBD2 (5 bases). The CDR3 contains 14 residues. Germline lookup yields CDR1 SEHNR and CDR2 FQNEAQ (reference sequence). V was pared by 5 bases and J by 7 bases, with 14 bases between. The CDR3 is CASSRARDNGELFF. In DNA form, the CDR3 reads TGTGCCAGCAGCCGAGCCCGGGATAACGGGGAGCTGTTTTTT.

The genes are TRBV20-1 and TRBJ2-5; 9 nucleotides align to TRBD2. Germline V lookup: CDR1 DFQATT, CDR2 SNEGSKA (reference sequence). The CDR3 sequence is 15 residues long. The V segment lost 1 base and the J segment 1 base; nucleotides outside the gene matches: 4. In nucleotides, the CDR3 is TGCAGTGCTAGAGTGGCTAGCGGGACCCAAGAGACCCAGTACTTC. Residues: CSARVASGTQETQYF.

V is TRBV30 and J is TRBJ2-7; 7 bases fit TRBD1. CDR1 is GTSNPN and CDR2 is SVGIG in the germline V gene (reference sequence). The length of the CDR3 is 16 residues. Trimming removed 3 bases from V and 4 bases from J; junction bases left unmatched: 15. In DNA, the CDR3 is TGTGCCTGGAGGCAGGGGGTAGGGAGTTACGGGTACGAGCAGTACTTC. Translation gives CAWRQGVGSYGYEQYF.